One and the same sample provided the 12 T cell receptor beta chains below, sequenced in a study of shared clonotypes between healthy human individuals. TCRdb's copy holds only in-frame clones and misses some; the assay was immunoSEQ multiplex PCR. This table holds about 870,000 clones, nearly 95% found once. Terminally differentiated effector memory CD45RA+ cells were left out of the naive CD8 fraction, which was CD45RO-negative and positively selected for CCR7. The sample was naive CD8+ T cells sorted from blood. These receptors were taken from a man between 25 and 39 years old in good health.

The V and J genes are TRBV29-1 and TRBJ2-3; TRBD1 might be the D (5 bases). This CDR3 has 13 amino acids. Germline loops: CDR1 SQVTM, CDR2 ANQGSEA. V was cut by 7 bases and J by 2 bases, with 13 bases left in between. The CDR3 DNA follows: TGCAGCGGGGATCCAGGGAACACAGATACGCAGTATTTT. This encodes CSGDPGNTDTQYF.

This CDR3 reads CASSETDRGNEQYF. In DNA form, the CDR3 reads TGTGCCAGCAGCGAAACCGACAGGGGCAACGAGCAGTACTTC. The chain carries TRBV9 and TRBJ2-7; TRBD1 matches 8 bases. Losses at the gene ends were 3 bases for V and 5 bases for J; bases not matched to a gene: 7. Germline assignment: CDR1 SGDLS and CDR2 YYNGEE. The CDR3 is made up of 14 amino acids.

For this clone: Given a much more abundant clone one base away, this may be a read error. This chain joins TRBV25-1 and TRBJ1-2; D gene ambiguous. Germline-derived CDR1 and CDR2 are MGHDK and SYGVNS. V dropped 3 bases and J dropped 2 bases, with 1 base sitting between them. The CDR3 loop spans 11 amino acids. The CDR3 is CASSENYGYTF. CDR3 nucleotide sequence: TGTGCCAGCAGTGAGAACTATGGCTACACCTTC.

This chain joins TRBV5-1 and TRBJ2-1, with no clear D. With 1 base removed from V and 7 bases from J, the gap between germline ends came to 9 bases. The CDR3 contains 13 residues. Germline V gene sequence: CDR1 SGHRS, CDR2 YFSETQ. CDR3 protein: CASSLSQLNEQFF. The CDR3 nucleotides read TGCGCCAGCAGCTTGTCTCAGTTGAATGAGCAGTTCTTC.

The rearrangement uses TRBV19 and TRBJ1-2; 10 bases match TRBD1. The CDR3 contains 17 residues. With 9 bases clipped from V and 5 bases from J, the junction kept 18 bases outside the gene matches. Germline V gene sequence: CDR1 LNHDA, CDR2 SQIVND (reference sequence). The CDR3 protein is CARTSGQGPPRRYGYTF. As DNA, the CDR3 is TGTGCCAGGACCTCGGGACAGGGGCCCCCCAGGCGATATGGCTACACCTTC.

The chain has TRBV28 and TRBJ2-7; possible D gene TRBD2, 6 bases. V lost 6 bases, J lost 7 bases, and 13 bases lay in between. The CDR3 length is 12 residues. The germline CDR1 and CDR2 sequences are MDHEN and SYDVKM. The CDR3 nucleotides read TGTGCCAGCAGCGGAGGGGCGTGGGAGCAGTACTTC. This gives the protein CASSGGAWEQYF.

Comments on this clone: Sequence at one end of the junction differs from germline and may be a read error. The chain links TRBV7-6 to TRBJ1-4, with D possibly matching TRBD1 (5 bases). The CDR3 runs 15 residues. The germline CDR1 and CDR2 sequences are SGHVS and FNYEAQ. The CDR3 region has the DNA TGTGCCACCAGCAGGCCCTCAGGGTCTAATGAAAAACTGTTTTTT. This gives the protein CATSRPSGSNEKLFF.

CDR3 nucleotide sequence: TGTGCCAGCAGCTTAGGGGGACTAGCGCCTACTTACGAGCAGTACTTC. It yields the protein CASSLGGLAPTYEQYF. J is TRBJ2-7 and V is TRBV11-2, with 10 bases fitting TRBD2. The CDR3 totals 16 residues. V gave up 1 base and J gave up 4 bases; unmatched junction bases: 7. Germline-derived CDR1 and CDR2 are SGHAT and FQNNGV.

V and J are TRBV28 and TRBJ2-3; 9 positions match TRBD1. CDR1 and CDR2 from the germline V gene are MDHEN and SYDVKM. The trim removed 4 bases at V and 5 bases at J, leaving 4 bases unmatched. This CDR3 is built from 14 residues. This chain's CDR3 is CASSSPGQGDTQYF. CDR3 nucleotides: TGTGCCAGCAGTTCCCCGGGACAGGGAGATACGCAGTATTTT.

V is TRBV27 and J is TRBJ1-2; TRBD1 might be the D (6 bases). From germline, CDR1 is MNHEY and CDR2 SMNVEV (reference sequence). CDR3 length: 13 residues. Between the trimmed V and J ends, which lost 2 bases and 8 bases, there was a span of 12 bases. The CDR3 region is CASSLAGGGGYTF. CDR3 coding DNA: TGTGCCAGCAGTTTAGCGGGGGGCGGAGGCTACACCTTC.

This chain uses TRBV7-8 with TRBJ2-7; D may be TRBD2 (6 bases). CDR1 is SGHVS and CDR2 is FQNEAQ in the germline V gene. The CDR3 consists of 16 residues. Trimming stripped 2 bases from V and 2 bases from J, with 16 bases between. The DNA for the CDR3 is TGTGCCAGCAGCTTATCCGCGGGACGGAGTACCTACGAGCAGTACTTC. Residues: CASSLSAGRSTYEQYF.

The chain joins TRBV7-9 to TRBJ2-7, with 12 bases matching TRBD2. This CDR3 has 15 residues. After removal of 5 bases from V and 3 bases from J, the junction contained 5 bases not matched to a gene. Germline V gene data show CDR1 as SEHNR and CDR2 as FQNEAQ (reference sequence). The CDR3 coding sequence is TGTGCCAGCAGCCCTAGCGGGAGGGATAACTACGAGCAGTACTTC. It translates to CASSPSGRDNYEQYF. Supplemented by reference TRBV7-9 and TRBJ2-7, the full variable domain reads DTGVSQNPRHKITKRGQNVTFRCDPISEHNRLYWYRQTLGQGPEFLTYFQNEAQLEKSRLLSDRFSAERPKGSFSTLEIQRTEQGDSAMYLCASSPSGRDNYEQYFGPGTRLTVT.